The clone carrying this TCR beta chain was counted once. Germline CDR1 reads MDHEN; CDR2 reads SYDVKM. CDR3 length: 14 residues. The germline V and J ends were trimmed by 7 bases and 3 bases, with 13 bases remaining between them. This sample is part of a study of control samples from healthy donors and cancer patients. Measured with immunoSEQ multiplex PCR; TCRdb has only the in-frame clones, and not every one. The sample contains roughly 30,000 clones, 70% to 90% of which appear only once. This clonotype was sampled from a female donor with melanoma. What was sequenced was formalin-fixed, paraffin-embedded tissue. The chain has TRBV28 and TRBJ1-5, with D maybe TRBD1 (6 bases). Written as DNA, the CDR3 is TGTGCCAGCACCAGCTACAGGGCCAATCAGCCCCAGCATTTT. This translates into CASTSYRANQPQHF.